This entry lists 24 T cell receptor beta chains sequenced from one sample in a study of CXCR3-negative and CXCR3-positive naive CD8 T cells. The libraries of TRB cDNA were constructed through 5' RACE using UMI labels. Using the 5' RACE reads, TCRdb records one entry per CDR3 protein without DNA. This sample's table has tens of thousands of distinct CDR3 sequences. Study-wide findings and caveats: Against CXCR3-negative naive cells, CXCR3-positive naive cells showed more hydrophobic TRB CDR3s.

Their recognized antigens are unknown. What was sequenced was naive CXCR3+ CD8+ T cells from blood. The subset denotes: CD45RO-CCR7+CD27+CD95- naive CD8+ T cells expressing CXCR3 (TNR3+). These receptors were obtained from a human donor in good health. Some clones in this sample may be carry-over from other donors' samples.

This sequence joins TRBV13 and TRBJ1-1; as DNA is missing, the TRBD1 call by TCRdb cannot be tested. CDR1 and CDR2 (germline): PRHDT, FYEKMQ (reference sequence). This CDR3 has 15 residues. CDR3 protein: CASSLVGRGFSEAFF.

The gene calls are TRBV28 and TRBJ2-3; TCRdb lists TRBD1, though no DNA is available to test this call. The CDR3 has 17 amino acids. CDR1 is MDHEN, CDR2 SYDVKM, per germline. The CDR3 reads CASSFSPGQRSRDTQYF. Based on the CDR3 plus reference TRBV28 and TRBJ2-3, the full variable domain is DVKVTQSSRYLVKRTGEKVFLECVQDMDHENMFWYRQDPGLGLRLIYFSYDVKMKEKGDIPEGYSVSREKKERFSLILESASTNQTSMYLCASSFSPGQRSRDTQYFGPGTRLTVL.

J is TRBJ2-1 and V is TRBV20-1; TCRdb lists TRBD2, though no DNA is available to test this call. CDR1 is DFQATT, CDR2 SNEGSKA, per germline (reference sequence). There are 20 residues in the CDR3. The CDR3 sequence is CSANDLSGRAPTHSYNEQFF.

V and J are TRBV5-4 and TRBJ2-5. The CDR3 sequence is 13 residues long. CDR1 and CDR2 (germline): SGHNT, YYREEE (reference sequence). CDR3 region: CASSLYTQETQYF.

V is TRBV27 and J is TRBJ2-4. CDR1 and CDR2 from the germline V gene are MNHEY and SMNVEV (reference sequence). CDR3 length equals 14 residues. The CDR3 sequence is CASRTFSGKNIQYF.

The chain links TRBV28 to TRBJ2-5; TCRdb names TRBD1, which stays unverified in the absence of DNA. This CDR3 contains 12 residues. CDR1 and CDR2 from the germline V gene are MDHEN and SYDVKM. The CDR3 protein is CASSVDRETQYF.

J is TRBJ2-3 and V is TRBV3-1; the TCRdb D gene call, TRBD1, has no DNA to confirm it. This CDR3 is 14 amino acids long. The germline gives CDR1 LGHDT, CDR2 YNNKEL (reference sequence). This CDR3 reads CASSSGGGWDTQYF.

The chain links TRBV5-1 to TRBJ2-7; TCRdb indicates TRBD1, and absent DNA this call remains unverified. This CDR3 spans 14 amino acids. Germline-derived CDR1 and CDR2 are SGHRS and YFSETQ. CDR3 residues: CASSPAGTGYEQYF.

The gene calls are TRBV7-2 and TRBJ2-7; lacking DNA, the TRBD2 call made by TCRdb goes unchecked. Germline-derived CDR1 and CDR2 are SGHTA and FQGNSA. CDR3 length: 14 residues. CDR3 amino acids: CASSLSGLDYEQYF.

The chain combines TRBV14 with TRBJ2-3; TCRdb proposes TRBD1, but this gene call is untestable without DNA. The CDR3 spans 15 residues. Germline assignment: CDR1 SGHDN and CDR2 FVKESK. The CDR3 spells CASSQPDRLADTQYF.

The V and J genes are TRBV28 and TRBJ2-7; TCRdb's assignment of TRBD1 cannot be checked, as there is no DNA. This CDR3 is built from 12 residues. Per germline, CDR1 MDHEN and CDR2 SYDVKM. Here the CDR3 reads CASTQGTYEQYF.

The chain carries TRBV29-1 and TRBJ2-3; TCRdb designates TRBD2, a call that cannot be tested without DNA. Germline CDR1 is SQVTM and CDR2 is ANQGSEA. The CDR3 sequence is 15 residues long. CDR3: CSVVESGRVADTQYF.

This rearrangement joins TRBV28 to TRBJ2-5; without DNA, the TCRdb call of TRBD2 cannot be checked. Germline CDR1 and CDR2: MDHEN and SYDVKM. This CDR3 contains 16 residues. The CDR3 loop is CASSPAGTSGRKTQYF.

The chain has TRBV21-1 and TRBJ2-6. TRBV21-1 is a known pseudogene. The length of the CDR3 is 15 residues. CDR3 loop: CASSTHRAGANVLTF.

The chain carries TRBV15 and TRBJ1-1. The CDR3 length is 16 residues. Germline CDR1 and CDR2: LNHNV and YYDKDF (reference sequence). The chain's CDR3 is CATSRDRLTMNTEAFF.

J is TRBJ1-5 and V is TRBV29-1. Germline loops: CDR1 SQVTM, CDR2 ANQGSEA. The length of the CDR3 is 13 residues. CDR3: CSVEDSENQPQHF.

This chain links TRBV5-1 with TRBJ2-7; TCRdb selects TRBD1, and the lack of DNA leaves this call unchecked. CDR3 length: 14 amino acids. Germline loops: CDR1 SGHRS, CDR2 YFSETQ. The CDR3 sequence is CASSAGTGNYEQYF.

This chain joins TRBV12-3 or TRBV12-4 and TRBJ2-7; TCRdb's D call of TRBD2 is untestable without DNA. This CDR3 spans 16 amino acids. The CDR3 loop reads CASSLAVSSGGYEQYF.

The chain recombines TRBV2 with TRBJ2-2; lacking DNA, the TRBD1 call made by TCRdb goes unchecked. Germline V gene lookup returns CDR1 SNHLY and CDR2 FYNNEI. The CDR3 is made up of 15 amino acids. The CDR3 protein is CASGPLKGRTGELFF. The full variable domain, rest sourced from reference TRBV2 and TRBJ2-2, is EPEVTQTPSHQVTQMGQEVILRCVPISNHLYFYWYRQILGQKVEFLVSFYNNEISEKSEIFDDQFSVERPDGSNFTLKIRSTKLEDSAMYFCASGPLKGRTGELFFGEGSRLTVL.

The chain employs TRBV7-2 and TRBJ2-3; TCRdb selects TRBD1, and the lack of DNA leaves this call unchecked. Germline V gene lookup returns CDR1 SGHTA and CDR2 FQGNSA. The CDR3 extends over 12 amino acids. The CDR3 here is CASSPIRGTQYF. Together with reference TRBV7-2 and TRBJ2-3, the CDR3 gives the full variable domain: GAGVSQSPSNKVTEKGKDVELRCDPISGHTALYWYRQSLGQGLEFLIYFQGNSAPDKSGLPSDRFSAERTGGSVSTLTIQRTQQEDSAVYLCASSPIRGTQYFGPGTRLTVL.

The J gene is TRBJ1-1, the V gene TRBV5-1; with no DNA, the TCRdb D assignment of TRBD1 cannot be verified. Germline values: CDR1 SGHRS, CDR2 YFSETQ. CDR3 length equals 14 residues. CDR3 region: CASSLAGGGTEAFF. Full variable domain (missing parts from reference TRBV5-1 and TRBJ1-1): KAGVTQTPRYLIKTRGQQVTLSCSPISGHRSVSWYQQTPGQGLQFLFEYFSETQRNKGNFPGRFSGRQFSNSRSEMNVSTLELGDSALYLCASSLAGGGTEAFFGQGTRLTVV.

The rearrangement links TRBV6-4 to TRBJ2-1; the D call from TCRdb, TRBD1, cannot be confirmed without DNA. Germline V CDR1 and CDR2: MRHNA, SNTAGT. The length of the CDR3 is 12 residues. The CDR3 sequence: CARSTGRNEQFF.

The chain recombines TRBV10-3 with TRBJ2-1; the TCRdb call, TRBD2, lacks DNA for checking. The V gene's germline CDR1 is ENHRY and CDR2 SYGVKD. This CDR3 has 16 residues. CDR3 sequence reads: CAISVVSGSTYNERFF.

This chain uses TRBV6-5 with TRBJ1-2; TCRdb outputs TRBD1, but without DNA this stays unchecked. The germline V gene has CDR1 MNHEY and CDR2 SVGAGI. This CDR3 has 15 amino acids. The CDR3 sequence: CASSYDTGELYGYTF.